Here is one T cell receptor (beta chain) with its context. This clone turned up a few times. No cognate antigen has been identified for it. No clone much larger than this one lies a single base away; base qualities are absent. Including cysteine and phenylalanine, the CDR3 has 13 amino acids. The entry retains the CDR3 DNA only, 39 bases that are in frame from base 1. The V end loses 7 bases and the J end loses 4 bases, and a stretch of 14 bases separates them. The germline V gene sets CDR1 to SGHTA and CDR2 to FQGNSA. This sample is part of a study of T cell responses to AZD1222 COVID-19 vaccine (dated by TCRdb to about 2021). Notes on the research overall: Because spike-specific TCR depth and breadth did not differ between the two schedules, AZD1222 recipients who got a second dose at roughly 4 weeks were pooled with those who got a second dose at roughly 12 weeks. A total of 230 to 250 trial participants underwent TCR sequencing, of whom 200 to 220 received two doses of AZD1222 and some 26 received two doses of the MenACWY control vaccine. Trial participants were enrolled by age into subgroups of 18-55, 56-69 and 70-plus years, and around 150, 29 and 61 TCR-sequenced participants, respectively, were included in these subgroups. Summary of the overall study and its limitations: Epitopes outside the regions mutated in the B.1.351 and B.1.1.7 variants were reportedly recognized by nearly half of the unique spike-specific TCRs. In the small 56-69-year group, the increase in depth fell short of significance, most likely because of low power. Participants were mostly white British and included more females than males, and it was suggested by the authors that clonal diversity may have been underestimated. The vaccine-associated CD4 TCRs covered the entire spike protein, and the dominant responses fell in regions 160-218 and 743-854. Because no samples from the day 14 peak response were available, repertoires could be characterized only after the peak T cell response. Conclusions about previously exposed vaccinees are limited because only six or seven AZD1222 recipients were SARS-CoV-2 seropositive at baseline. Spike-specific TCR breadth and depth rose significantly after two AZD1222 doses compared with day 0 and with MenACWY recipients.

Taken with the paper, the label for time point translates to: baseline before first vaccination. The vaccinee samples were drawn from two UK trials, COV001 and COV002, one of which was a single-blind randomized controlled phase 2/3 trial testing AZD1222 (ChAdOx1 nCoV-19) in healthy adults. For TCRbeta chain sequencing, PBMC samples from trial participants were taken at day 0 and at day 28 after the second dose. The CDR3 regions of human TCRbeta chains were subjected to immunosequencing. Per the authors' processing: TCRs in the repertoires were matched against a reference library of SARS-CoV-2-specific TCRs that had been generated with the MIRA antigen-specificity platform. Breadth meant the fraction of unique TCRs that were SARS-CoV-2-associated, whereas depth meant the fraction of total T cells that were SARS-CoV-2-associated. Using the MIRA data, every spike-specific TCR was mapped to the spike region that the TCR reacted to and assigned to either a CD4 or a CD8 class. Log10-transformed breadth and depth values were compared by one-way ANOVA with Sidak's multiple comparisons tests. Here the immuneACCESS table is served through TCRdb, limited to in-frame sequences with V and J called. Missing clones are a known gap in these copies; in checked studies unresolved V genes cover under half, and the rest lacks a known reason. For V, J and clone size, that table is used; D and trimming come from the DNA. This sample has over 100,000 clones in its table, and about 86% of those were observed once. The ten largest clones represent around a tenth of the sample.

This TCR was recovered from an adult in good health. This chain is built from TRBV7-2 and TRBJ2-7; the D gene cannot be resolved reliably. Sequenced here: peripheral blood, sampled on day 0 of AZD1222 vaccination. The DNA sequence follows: TGTGCCAGCACCCTTATAGAAGCATACGAGCAGTACTTC. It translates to CASTLIEAYEQYF.